These 28 T cell receptor beta chains came from one sample sequenced in a study of shared clonotypes between healthy human individuals. Here immunoSEQ multiplex PCR was the method, and the copy in TCRdb shows in-frame clones only, minus some. The sample lists 450,000 to 600,000 clones, less than 80% seen once, with around 12% in the top ten. The sequenced sample consisted of PBMCs. Receptor source: a woman in her thirties or forties in good health. Some clones in this sample may be carry-over from other donors' samples.

This chain joins TRBV28 and TRBJ1-3; D is possibly TRBD1 (5 bases). The CDR3 has 17 residues. Looked up from germline, CDR1 is MDHEN and CDR2 is SYDVKM. Trimming shortened V by 0 bases and J by 2 bases, and 14 bases separated the two germline ends. CDR3 sequence reads: CASSLWDPRRAGNTIYF. DNA for the CDR3: TGTGCCAGCAGTTTATGGGACCCCCGCAGGGCTGGAAACACCATATATTTT.

The CDR3 DNA sequence: TGTGCCAGCAGTTACAGGGGGCGATACGAGCAGTACTTC. Amino acids: CASSYRGRYEQYF. The chain employs TRBV11-2 and TRBJ2-7, with TRBD1 matching over 9 bases. The germline V gene has CDR1 SGHAT and CDR2 FQNNGV. With 6 bases clipped from V and 4 bases from J, the junction kept 4 bases outside the gene matches. The CDR3 covers 13 residues.

A single count supports this clone. This chain joins TRBV7-6 and TRBJ2-3; D is unclear. The CDR3 is 13 residues long. V dropped 3 bases and J dropped 6 bases, with 10 bases sitting between them. Germline-derived CDR1 and CDR2 are SGHVS and FNYEAQ. The CDR3 coding sequence is TGTGCCAGCAGCTTTGGTGACCTGGATACGCAGTATTTT. It codes for CASSFGDLDTQYF. Full variable domain (missing parts from reference TRBV7-6 and TRBJ2-3): GAGVSQSPRYKVTKRGQDVALRCDPISGHVSLYWYRQALGQGPEFLTYFNYEAQQDKSGLPNDRFSAERPEGSISTLTIQRTEQRDSAMYRCASSFGDLDTQYFGPGTRLTVL.

About this clone itself: The junction shows a germline mismatch at one end, possibly a read error. V usage is TRBV7-8 and J usage is TRBJ2-2, with D unresolved. The CDR3 contains 15 residues. Germline V CDR1 and CDR2: SGHVS, FQNEAQ. In DNA, the CDR3 is TGTGCCAGCAGCTTAGCCCGGACGAACGCCGGGGAGCTGTTTTTT. It translates to CASSLARTNAGELFF.

The chain combines TRBV28 with TRBJ1-3; D call uncertain. Trimming took 2 bases from V and 2 from J, leaving 13 bases between them. This CDR3 comprises 16 residues. Germline CDR1 reads MDHEN; CDR2 reads SYDVKM. Written as DNA, the CDR3 is TGTGCCAGCAGTTTAATCCCCCCCGGGGCTGGAAACACCATATATTTT. Protein product: CASSLIPPGAGNTIYF.

CDR3 in DNA: TGTGCCAGCAGCCCCTGGGGGTGGCAGGGGTCCTACGAGCAGTACTTC. It codes for CASSPWGWQGSYEQYF. This chain uses TRBV14 with TRBJ2-7; the D gene is possibly TRBD1 (6 bases). Germline values: CDR1 SGHDN, CDR2 FVKESK. Trimming removed 4 bases from V and 1 base from J, with 17 bases in between. The CDR3 covers 16 residues.

The chain uses TRBV7-9 and TRBJ2-3, with 9 positions matching TRBD1. Trimming took 2 bases from V and 4 from J; bases not matched to a gene: 7. In germline, CDR1 is SEHNR, CDR2 FQNEAQ (reference sequence). CDR3 length: 16 amino acids. The CDR3 DNA is TGTGCCAGCAGCTTACCGGACAGGGGATTGGCAGATACGCAGTATTTT. It specifies CASSLPDRGLADTQYF.

This clone was observed at least ten times. The chain has TRBV30 and TRBJ1-2, with a weak D call TRBD1 (6 bases). CDR3 length: 12 amino acids. V was shortened by 3 bases and J by 5 bases, with 10 bases between the two germline ends. CDR1 and CDR2 (germline): GTSNPN, SVGIG (reference sequence). The CDR3, as DNA: TGTGCCTGGAGGAGGGGGTTATATGGCTACACCTTC. This sequence encodes CAWRRGLYGYTF.

On this clone itself: Other DNA sequences in this sample translate to the same CDR3. The V gene is TRBV28, the J gene TRBJ1-2, with D hard to call. From germline, CDR1 is MDHEN and CDR2 SYDVKM. Between the trimmed V and J ends, which lost 2 bases and 4 bases, there was a span of 5 bases. This CDR3 region has 12 residues. CDR3 in amino acids: CASSLASYGYTF. The CDR3 nucleotides are TGTGCCAGCAGTTTAGCCTCCTATGGCTACACCTTC.

This chain connects TRBV6-1 to TRBJ2-2, with TRBD2 identical over 7 bases. This CDR3 spans 17 amino acids. The V gene's germline CDR1 is MNHNS and CDR2 SASEGT. Losses at the gene ends were 1 base for V and 2 bases for J; bases not matched to a gene: 7. The chain's CDR3 is CASSEGRGSGNTGELFF. The CDR3 region has the DNA TGTGCCAGCAGTGAAGGGCGCGGGAGCGGAAACACCGGGGAGCTGTTTTTT.

The chain has TRBV6-5 and TRBJ2-1, with D perhaps given as TRBD1 or TRBD2 (5 bases each). V lost 2 bases to trimming and J lost 6 bases, with 14 bases between them. CDR3 length: 15 amino acids. Germline assignment: CDR1 MNHEY and CDR2 SVGAGI. This chain's CDR3 is CASSYSRGGFNEQFF. In DNA, the CDR3 is TGTGCCAGCAGTTACAGTCGGGGCGGCTTCAATGAGCAGTTCTTC.

The chain couples TRBV25-1 to TRBJ1-1; D might be TRBD1 (6 bases). The CDR3 runs to 13 residues. V lost 7 bases, J lost 7 bases, and 16 bases lay in between. Germline CDR1 MGHDK, CDR2 SYGVNS. This CDR3 is CASTQGPFGEAFF. The DNA of the CDR3 is TGTGCCAGCACCCAGGGGCCATTCGGTGAAGCTTTCTTT.

Only a few counts were recorded for this clone. This chain uses TRBV6-5 with TRBJ2-7, with 7 positions matching TRBD1. The germline CDR1 and CDR2 sequences are MNHEY and SVGAGI. The CDR3 sequence is 14 residues long. V trimming: 6 bases; J trimming: 3 bases; junction bases outside the gene matches: 8. CDR3 nucleotide sequence: TGTGCCAGCAGCCGGGACAGAAAAGGCTACGAGCAGTACTTC. It yields the protein CASSRDRKGYEQYF.

The chain uses TRBV5-1 and TRBJ2-3; D is possibly TRBD2 (6 bases). Deletions cut 2 bases from V and 1 base from J, with 14 bases between. Germline V CDR1 and CDR2: SGHRS, YFSETQ. CDR3 length: 16 residues. The CDR3 nucleotides read TGCGCCAGCAGCTTCTACGGGAGTGGAGGCACAGATACGCAGTATTTT. This sequence encodes CASSFYGSGGTDTQYF.

The chain couples TRBV7-9 to TRBJ2-1; D unresolved. The CDR3 has 11 residues. The germline V gene encodes CDR1 SEHNR and CDR2 FQNEAQ (reference sequence). Trimming removed 7 bases from V and 5 bases from J, with 6 bases in between. The CDR3 region has the DNA TGTGCCAGCACCGACCACAATGAGCAGTTCTTC. Translation: CASTDHNEQFF.

The CDR3 is CASSAGQGRQYQETQYF. DNA for the CDR3: TGTGCCAGCAGCGCCGGACAGGGGAGACAATACCAAGAGACCCAGTACTTC. This chain uses TRBV9 with TRBJ2-5, with 9 positions matching TRBD1. CDR1 and CDR2 from the germline V gene are SGDLS and YYNGEE. The CDR3 has 17 amino acids. J gave up 0 bases and V 3 bases, and 9 bases lay outside the gene matches.

The genes are TRBV10-3 and TRBJ2-1; D possibly corresponds to TRBD1 (5 bases). Trimming removed 2 bases from V and 2 bases from J, with 7 bases in between. The CDR3 consists of 14 residues. Germline assignment: CDR1 ENHRY and CDR2 SYGVKD. As DNA, the CDR3 is TGTGCCATCAGTGAGCAGGGCCCCTACAATGAGCAGTTCTTC. This codes for CAISEQGPYNEQFF.

This chain connects TRBV7-9 to TRBJ2-1; 9 bases are a match to TRBD2. Germline CDR1 reads SEHNR; CDR2 reads FQNEAQ (reference sequence). V dropped 5 bases and J dropped 7; count of bases not matched to a gene: 9. The CDR3 totals 15 residues. CDR3 in amino acids: CASSPGTSSRNEQFF. Here the CDR3 DNA reads TGTGCCAGCAGCCCCGGGACTAGCTCTAGGAATGAGCAGTTCTTC. Combining the CDR3 with reference TRBV7-9 and TRBJ2-1 gives the whole variable domain DTGVSQNPRHKITKRGQNVTFRCDPISEHNRLYWYRQTLGQGPEFLTYFQNEAQLEKSRLLSDRFSAERPKGSFSTLEIQRTEQGDSAMYLCASSPGTSSRNEQFFGPGTRLTVL.

This chain links TRBV5-1 with TRBJ2-3; a possible D gene is TRBD1 (5 bases). CDR3 length: 14 residues. Per germline, CDR1 SGHRS and CDR2 YFSETQ. V lost 2 bases to trimming and J lost 4 bases, with 11 bases between them. Here the CDR3 DNA reads TGCGCCAGCAGCTTCCAGGGTAGGGCAGATACGCAGTATTTT. Encoded protein: CASSFQGRADTQYF.

The chain is built from TRBV7-9 and TRBJ1-1; 7 bases fit TRBD1. Trimming cost V 5 bases and J 3 bases; bases outside gene matches: 9. Germline lookup yields CDR1 SEHNR and CDR2 FQNEAQ (reference sequence). There are 15 residues in the CDR3. The CDR3 nucleotides read TGTGCCAGCAGCAAACTGACAGGGATTTACACTGAAGCTTTCTTT. Protein product: CASSKLTGIYTEAFF.

A single count supports this clone. The rearrangement uses TRBV18 and TRBJ1-3; no clear D gene. CDR1 KGHSH and CDR2 LQKENI come from the germline V gene. CDR3 length: 14 amino acids. V lost 8 bases and J 0 bases, leaving 11 bases between the germline ends. CDR3 nucleotide sequence: TGTGCCAGCGAGCCCTCGTACTCTGGAAACACCATATATTTT. It translates to CASEPSYSGNTIYF. The full variable domain, rest sourced from reference TRBV18 and TRBJ1-3, is NAGVMQNPRHLVRRRGQEARLRCSPMKGHSHVYWYRQLPEEGLKFMVYLQKENIIDESGMPKERFSAEFPKEGPSILRIQQVVRGDSAAYFCASEPSYSGNTIYFGEGSWLTVV.

The chain carries TRBV19 and TRBJ1-1; a weak D match, TRBD1 (6 bases). The germline V gene has CDR1 LNHDA and CDR2 SQIVND (reference sequence). This CDR3 is built from 15 residues. V lost 3 bases to trimming and J lost 8 bases, with 19 bases between them. Here the CDR3 reads CASSMGGAVIREAFF. The CDR3 nucleotides read TGTGCCAGTAGTATGGGGGGCGCGGTAATAAGGGAAGCTTTCTTT.

This clone was seen a single time. The gene calls are TRBV25-1 and TRBJ2-5, with D unresolved. Germline-derived CDR1 and CDR2 are MGHDK and SYGVNS. CDR3 length: 11 residues. V lost 6 bases and J lost 3, with 5 bases in between. This CDR3 is CASRGKETQYF. In DNA, the CDR3 is TGTGCCAGCAGAGGGAAAGAGACCCAGTACTTC.

This clone was detected only a few times. In DNA form, the CDR3 reads TGTGCCAGCACCCTAGCCCCAGCGGGAGGGTACAATGAGCAGTTCTTC. Protein sequence: CASTLAPAGGYNEQFF. The V call is TRBV7-2, the J call TRBJ2-1; TRBD2 matches 10 bases. The length of the CDR3 is 16 residues. With 7 bases clipped from V and 4 bases from J, the junction kept 10 bases outside the gene matches. The germline CDR1 and CDR2 sequences are SGHTA and FQGNSA.

The chain combines TRBV19 with TRBJ1-5, with TRBD1 matching over 10 bases. Germline trimming cut 3 bases from V and 5 bases from J; bases unmatched to any gene: 4. Per the germline V gene, CDR1 is LNHDA and CDR2 is SQIVND (reference sequence). This CDR3 comprises 15 residues. The CDR3 spells CASSIPGTGDQPQHF. In DNA, the CDR3 is TGTGCCAGTAGTATTCCCGGGACAGGGGATCAGCCCCAGCATTTT.

The rearrangement joins TRBV6-6 to TRBJ2-7; 10 nucleotides line up with TRBD1. Looked up from germline, CDR1 is MNHNY and CDR2 is SVGAGI (reference sequence). There are 14 residues in the CDR3. V lost 6 bases and J lost 5; bases outside the gene matches: 7. CDR3 amino acids: CASRQTGGLDEQYF. CDR3 DNA sequence: TGTGCCAGCAGGCAGACAGGGGGCTTGGACGAGCAGTACTTC.

The rearrangement joins TRBV7-9 to TRBJ1-2; possible D gene TRBD1, 5 bases. Germline CDR1 reads SEHNR; CDR2 reads FQNEAQ (reference sequence). CDR3 length: 17 amino acids. V lost 5 bases and J 0 bases, leaving 19 bases between the germline ends. The CDR3 DNA reads as TGTGCCAGCAGCCCCGGGACCGGGGCCCAAGCTAACTATGGCTACACCTTC. Translating gives CASSPGTGAQANYGYTF.

The chain is built from TRBV27 and TRBJ2-1; unclear D gene. The CDR3 is made up of 12 amino acids. The germline gives CDR1 MNHEY, CDR2 SMNVEV (reference sequence). V was cut by 5 bases and J by 5 bases, with 7 bases left in between. CDR3 in DNA: TGTGCCAGCAGTCGGCCGAACAATGAGCAGTTCTTC. Translated: CASSRPNNEQFF.